The T cell receptor beta chain under discussion was sequenced for a study of molecular identifiers for immune sequencing clone quantification. TCRdb used MiXCR to reprocess the PCR reads, holding one entry per CDR3 protein. This table holds more than 9,500 distinct CDR3 sequences, roughly 18% found once. This clonotype is medium-sized. Germline CDR1 SGDLS, CDR2 YYNGEE. V was shortened by 4 bases and J by 4 bases, with 14 bases between the two germline ends. The CDR3 spans 15 residues. Sequencing input: naive CD8+ T cells from blood, with Jurkat cell RNA spiked in. Subset noted: FACS-sorted CD8+CD4-CCR7+CD45RA+ naive T cells. The V gene is TRBV9, the J gene TRBJ2-2, with a possible D match to TRBD1 (5 bases). The TCR sequence derives from a human donor in good health. Some libraries in this study had Jurkat cell RNA spiked in. CDR3 bases: TGTGCCAGCAGCACCAGGGCTGGCGGCACCGGGGAGCTGTTTTTT. This encodes CASSTRAGGTGELFF.